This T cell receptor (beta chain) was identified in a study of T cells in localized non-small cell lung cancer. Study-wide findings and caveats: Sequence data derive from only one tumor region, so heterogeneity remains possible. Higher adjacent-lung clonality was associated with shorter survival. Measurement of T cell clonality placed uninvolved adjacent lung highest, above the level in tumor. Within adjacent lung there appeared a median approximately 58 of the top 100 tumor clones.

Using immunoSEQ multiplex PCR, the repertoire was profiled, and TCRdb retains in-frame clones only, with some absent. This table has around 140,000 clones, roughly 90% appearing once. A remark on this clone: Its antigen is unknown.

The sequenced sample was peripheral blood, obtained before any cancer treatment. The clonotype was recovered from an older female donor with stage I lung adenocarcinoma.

The CDR3 region is CASSLDGTRYNEQFF. DNA for the CDR3: TGTGCCAGCAGCTTAGACGGGACCCGTTACAATGAGCAGTTCTTC. The V call is TRBV7-2, the J call TRBJ2-1; D may be TRBD1 or TRBD2 (5 bases each). CDR3 size: 15 residues. The V and J ends lost 1 base and 4 bases respectively, with 11 bases between them. In germline, CDR1 is SGHTA, CDR2 FQGNSA. Full variable domain (outside the CDR3, taken from reference TRBV7-2 and TRBJ2-1): GAGVSQSPSNKVTEKGKDVELRCDPISGHTALYWYRQSLGQGLEFLIYFQGNSAPDKSGLPSDRFSAERTGGSVSTLTIQRTQQEDSAVYLCASSLDGTRYNEQFFGPGTRLTVL.